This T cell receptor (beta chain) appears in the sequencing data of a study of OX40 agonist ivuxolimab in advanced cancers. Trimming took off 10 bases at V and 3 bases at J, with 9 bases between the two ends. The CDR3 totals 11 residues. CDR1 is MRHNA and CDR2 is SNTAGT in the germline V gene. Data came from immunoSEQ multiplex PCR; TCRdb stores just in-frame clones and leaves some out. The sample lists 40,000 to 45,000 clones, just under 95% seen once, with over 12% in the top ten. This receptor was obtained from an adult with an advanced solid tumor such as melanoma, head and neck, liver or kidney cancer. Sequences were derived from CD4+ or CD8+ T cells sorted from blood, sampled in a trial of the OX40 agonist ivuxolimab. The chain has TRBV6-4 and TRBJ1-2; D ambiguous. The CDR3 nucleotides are TGTGCCAACTCCACGGACTATGGCTACACCTTC. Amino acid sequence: CANSTDYGYTF.